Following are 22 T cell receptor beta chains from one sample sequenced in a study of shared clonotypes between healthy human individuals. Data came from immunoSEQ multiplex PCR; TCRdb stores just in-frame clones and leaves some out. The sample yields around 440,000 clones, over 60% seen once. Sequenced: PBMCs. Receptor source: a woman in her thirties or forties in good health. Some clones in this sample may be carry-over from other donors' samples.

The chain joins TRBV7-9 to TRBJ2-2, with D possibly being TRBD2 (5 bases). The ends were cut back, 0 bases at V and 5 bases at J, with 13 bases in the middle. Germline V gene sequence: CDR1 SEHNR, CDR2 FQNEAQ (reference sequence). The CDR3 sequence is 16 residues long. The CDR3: CASSLAGEWSTGELFF. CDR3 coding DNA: TGTGCCAGCAGCTTAGCGGGAGAATGGAGTACCGGGGAGCTGTTTTTT.

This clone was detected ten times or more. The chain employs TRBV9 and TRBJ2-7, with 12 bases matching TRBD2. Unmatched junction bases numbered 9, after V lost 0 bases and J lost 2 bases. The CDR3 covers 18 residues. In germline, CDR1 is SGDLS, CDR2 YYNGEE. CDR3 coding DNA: TGTGCCAGCAGCGTAGCCCCCTATGGACTAGCGGGAACCTACGAGCAGTACTTC. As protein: CASSVAPYGLAGTYEQYF.

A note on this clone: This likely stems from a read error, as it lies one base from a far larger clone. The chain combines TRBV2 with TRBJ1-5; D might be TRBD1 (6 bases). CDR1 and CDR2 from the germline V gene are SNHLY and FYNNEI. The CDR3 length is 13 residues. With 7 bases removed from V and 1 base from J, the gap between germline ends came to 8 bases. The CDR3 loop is CASKGDSNQPQHF. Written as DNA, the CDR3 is TGTGCCAGCAAGGGGGACAGCAATCAGCCCCAGCATTTT.

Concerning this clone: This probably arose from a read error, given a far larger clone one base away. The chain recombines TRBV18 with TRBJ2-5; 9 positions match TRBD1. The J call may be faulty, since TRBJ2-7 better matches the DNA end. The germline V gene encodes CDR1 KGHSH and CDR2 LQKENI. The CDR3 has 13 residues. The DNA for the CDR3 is TGTGCCAGCTCATCGGGACAGGGTGCCGAGCAGTACTTC. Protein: CASSSGQGAEQYF.

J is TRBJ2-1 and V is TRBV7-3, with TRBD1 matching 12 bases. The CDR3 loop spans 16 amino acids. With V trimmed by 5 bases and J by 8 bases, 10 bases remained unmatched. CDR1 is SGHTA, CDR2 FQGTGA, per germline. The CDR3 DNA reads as TGTGCCAGCAGCAAAGCCGGGACAGGGGGCTTCTATGAGCAGTTCTTC. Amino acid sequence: CASSKAGTGGFYEQFF. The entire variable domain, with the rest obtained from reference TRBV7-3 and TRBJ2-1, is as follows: GAGVSQTPSNKVTEKGKYVELRCDPISGHTALYWYRQSLGQGPEFLIYFQGTGAADDSGLPNDRFFAVRPEGSVSTLKIQRTERGDSAVYLCASSKAGTGGFYEQFFGPGTRLTVL.

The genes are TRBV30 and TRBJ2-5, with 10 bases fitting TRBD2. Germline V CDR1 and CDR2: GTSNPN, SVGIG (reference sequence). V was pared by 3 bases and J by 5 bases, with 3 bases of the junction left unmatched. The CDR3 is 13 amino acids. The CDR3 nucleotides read TGTGCCTGGAGGCTAGCGGGAGAGGAGACCCAGTACTTC. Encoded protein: CAWRLAGEETQYF. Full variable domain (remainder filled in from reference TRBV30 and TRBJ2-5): SQTIHQWPATLVQPVGSPLSLECTVEGTSNPNLYWYRQAAGRGLQLLFYSVGIGQISSEVPQNLSASRPQDRQFILSSKKLLLSDSGFYLCAWRLAGEETQYFGPGTRLLVL.

The CDR3, as DNA: TGTGCCAGCAGCTTAAGTGGGGCGGACACTGAAGCTTTCTTT. This encodes CASSLSGADTEAFF. The rearrangement joins TRBV11-3 to TRBJ1-1; possible D gene TRBD1, 5 bases. Germline V gene lookup returns CDR1 SGHNT and CDR2 YENEEA. V lost 2 bases to trimming and J lost 3 bases, with 10 bases between them. The CDR3 contains 14 residues.

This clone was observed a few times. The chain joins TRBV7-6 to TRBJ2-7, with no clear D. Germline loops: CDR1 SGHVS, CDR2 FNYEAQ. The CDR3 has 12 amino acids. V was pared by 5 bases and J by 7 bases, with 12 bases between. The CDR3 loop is CASSAALGEQYF. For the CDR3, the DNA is TGTGCCAGCAGCGCCGCTTTGGGGGAGCAGTACTTC.

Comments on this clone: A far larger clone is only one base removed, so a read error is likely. The CDR3 loop reads CAIRGGYNEQFF. CDR3 nucleotide sequence: TGTGCCATCAGGGGGGGTTACAATGAGCAGTTCTTC. This chain links TRBV10-3 with TRBJ2-1, with a weak D call TRBD2 (6 bases). The CDR3 is made up of 12 amino acids. V was trimmed by 6 bases and J by 4 bases, leaving 7 bases between them. Germline V gives CDR1 ENHRY, CDR2 SYGVKD.

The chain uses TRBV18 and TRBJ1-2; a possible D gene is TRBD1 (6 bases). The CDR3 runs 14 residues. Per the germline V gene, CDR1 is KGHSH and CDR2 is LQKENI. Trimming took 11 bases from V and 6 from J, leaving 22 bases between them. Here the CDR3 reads CASAREQGGDGYTF. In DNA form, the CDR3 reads TGTGCCTCGGCCCGAGAACAGGGTGGGGATGGCTACACCTTC.

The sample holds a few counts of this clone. The CDR3 DNA reads as TGTGCCAGCAGCTTATTTGGGGATCTCGAGCAGTACTTC. It specifies CASSLFGDLEQYF. The V call is TRBV7-9, the J call TRBJ2-7; the D is unclear. The germline V gene has CDR1 SEHNR and CDR2 FQNEAQ (reference sequence). Trimming shortened V by 2 bases and J by 6 bases, and 11 bases separated the two germline ends. The CDR3 length is 13 residues.

The CDR3 nucleotides are TGCGCCAGCAGCTTGGGGGGGAGCTCAGATACGCAGTATTTT. Its protein product is CASSLGGSSDTQYF. The chain joins TRBV5-1 to TRBJ2-3; either TRBD1 or TRBD2 may supply D (5 bases each). V was trimmed by 0 bases and J by 4 bases, leaving 9 bases between them. Germline CDR1 and CDR2: SGHRS and YFSETQ. There are 14 residues in the CDR3.

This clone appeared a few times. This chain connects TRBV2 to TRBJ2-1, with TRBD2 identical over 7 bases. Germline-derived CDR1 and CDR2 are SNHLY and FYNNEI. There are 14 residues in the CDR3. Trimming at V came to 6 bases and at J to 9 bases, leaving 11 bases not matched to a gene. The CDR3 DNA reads TGTGCCAGCAGCAAACCGGGACTACCCACTGAGCAGTTCTTC. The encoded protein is CASSKPGLPTEQFF. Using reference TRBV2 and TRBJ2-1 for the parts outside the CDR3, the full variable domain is EPEVTQTPSHQVTQMGQEVILRCVPISNHLYFYWYRQILGQKVEFLVSFYNNEISEKSEIFDDQFSVERPDGSNFTLKIRSTKLEDSAMYFCASSKPGLPTEQFFGPGTRLTVL.

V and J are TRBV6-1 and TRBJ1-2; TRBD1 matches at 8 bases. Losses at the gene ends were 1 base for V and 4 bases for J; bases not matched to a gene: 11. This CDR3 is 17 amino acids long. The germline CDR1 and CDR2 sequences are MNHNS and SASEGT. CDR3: CASSEGPGTGDTYGYTF. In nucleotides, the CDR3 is TGTGCCAGCAGTGAAGGGCCCGGGACAGGTGACACCTATGGCTACACCTTC.

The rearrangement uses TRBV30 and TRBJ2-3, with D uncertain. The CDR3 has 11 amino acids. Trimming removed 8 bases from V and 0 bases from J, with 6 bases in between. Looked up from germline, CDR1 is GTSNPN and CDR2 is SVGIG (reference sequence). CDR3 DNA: TGTGCCACCGACAGCACAGATACGCAGTATTTT. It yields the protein CATDSTDTQYF.

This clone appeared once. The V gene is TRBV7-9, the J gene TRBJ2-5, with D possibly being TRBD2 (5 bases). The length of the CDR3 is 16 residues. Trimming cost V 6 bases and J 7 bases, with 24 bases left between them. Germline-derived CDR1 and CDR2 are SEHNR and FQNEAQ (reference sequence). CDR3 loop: CASRVGRGTHPGTQYF. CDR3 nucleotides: TGTGCCAGCAGGGTGGGTCGGGGAACCCACCCGGGGACCCAGTACTTC.

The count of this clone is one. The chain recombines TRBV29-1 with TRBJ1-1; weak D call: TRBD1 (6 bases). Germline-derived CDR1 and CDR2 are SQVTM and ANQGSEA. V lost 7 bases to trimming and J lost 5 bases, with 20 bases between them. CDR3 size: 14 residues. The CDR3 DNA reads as TGCAGCGCGGTTACAGGGCCGATGAGGACTGAAGCTTTCTTT. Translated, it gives CSAVTGPMRTEAFF.

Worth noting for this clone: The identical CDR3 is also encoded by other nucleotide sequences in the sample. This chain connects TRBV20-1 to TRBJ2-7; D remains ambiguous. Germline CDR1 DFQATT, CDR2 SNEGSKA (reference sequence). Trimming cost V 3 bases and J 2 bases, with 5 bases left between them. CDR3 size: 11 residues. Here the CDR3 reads CSASGTYEQYF. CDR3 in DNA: TGCAGTGCTAGTGGAACCTACGAGCAGTACTTC.

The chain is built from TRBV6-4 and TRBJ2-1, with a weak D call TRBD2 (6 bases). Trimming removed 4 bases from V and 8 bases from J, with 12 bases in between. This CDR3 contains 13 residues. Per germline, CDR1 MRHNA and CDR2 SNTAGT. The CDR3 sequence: CASSGGGVDEQFF. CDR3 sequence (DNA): TGTGCCAGCAGTGGAGGCGGGGTGGATGAGCAGTTCTTC.

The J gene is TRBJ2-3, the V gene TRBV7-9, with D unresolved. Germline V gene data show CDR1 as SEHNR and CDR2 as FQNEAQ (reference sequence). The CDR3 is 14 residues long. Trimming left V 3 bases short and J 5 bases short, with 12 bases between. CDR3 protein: CASSFRVLGDTQYF. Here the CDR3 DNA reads TGTGCCAGCAGCTTTAGGGTCCTTGGAGATACGCAGTATTTT.

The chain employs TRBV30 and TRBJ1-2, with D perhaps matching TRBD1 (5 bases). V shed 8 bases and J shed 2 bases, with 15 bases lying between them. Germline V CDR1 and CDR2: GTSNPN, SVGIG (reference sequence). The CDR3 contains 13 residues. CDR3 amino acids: CASSRGTNYGYTF. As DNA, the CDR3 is TGTGCCAGTAGTAGGGGTACCAACTATGGCTACACCTTC. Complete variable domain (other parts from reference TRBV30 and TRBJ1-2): SQTIHQWPATLVQPVGSPLSLECTVEGTSNPNLYWYRQAAGRGLQLLFYSVGIGQISSEVPQNLSASRPQDRQFILSSKKLLLSDSGFYLCASSRGTNYGYTFGSGTRLTVV.

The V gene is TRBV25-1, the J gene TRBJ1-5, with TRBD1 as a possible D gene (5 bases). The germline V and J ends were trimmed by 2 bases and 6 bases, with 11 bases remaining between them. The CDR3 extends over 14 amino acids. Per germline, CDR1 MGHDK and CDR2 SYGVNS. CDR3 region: CASSEMGEAQPQHF. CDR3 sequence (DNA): TGTGCCAGCAGTGAAATGGGGGAGGCTCAGCCCCAGCATTTT.